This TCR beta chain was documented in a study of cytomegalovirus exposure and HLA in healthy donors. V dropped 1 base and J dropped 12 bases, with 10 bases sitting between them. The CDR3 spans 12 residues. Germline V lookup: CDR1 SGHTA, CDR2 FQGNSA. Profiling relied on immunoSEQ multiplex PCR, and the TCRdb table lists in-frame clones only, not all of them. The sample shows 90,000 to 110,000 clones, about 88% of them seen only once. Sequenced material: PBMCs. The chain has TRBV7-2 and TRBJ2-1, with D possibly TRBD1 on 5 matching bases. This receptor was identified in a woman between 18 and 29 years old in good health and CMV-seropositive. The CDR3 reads CASSLGMQGQFF. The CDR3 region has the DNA TGTGCCAGCAGCTTAGGCATGCAGGGGCAGTTCTTC.